This passage covers 3 T cell receptor beta chains from one sample sequenced in a study of CD8 T cells in ankylosing spondylitis. Whole-study results and caveats: Under 10 highly homologous variants formed a TCR beta motif that appeared characteristic of ankylosing spondylitis blood.

TCRdb processed the 5' RACE reads anew with MiXCR; each CDR3 protein has one entry. The sample consists of 670,000 or so distinct CDR3 sequences, roughly 19% of them appearing once. Their antigen targets remain unknown. Sequenced material: blood, either unsorted or a sorted T cell fraction (not recorded which). The receptors were gathered from a male donor with ankylosing spondylitis.

This clonotype was observed at least ten times. This chain's CDR3 is CASSQTSVNEKLFF. Written as DNA, the CDR3 is TGTGCCAGCAGCCAAACAAGCGTAAATGAAAAACTGTTTTTT. The rearrangement links TRBV7-9 to TRBJ1-4; D gene uncertain. The germline gives CDR1 SEHNR, CDR2 FQNEAQ (reference sequence). V lost 5 bases, J lost 5 bases, and 12 bases lay in between. The CDR3 is made up of 14 amino acids. The full variable domain, with the rest looked up from reference TRBV7-9 and TRBJ1-4, is DTGVSQNPRHKITKRGQNVTFRCDPISEHNRLYWYRQTLGQGPEFLTYFQNEAQLEKSRLLSDRFSAERPKGSFSTLEIQRTEQGDSAMYLCASSQTSVNEKLFFGSGTQLSVL.

This clonotype was seen more than once but under ten times. The rearrangement links TRBV12-5 to TRBJ2-1, with D tentatively TRBD2 (6 bases). V was trimmed by 5 bases and J by 7 bases, leaving 18 bases between them. The germline gives CDR1 LGHNT, CDR2 FRNRAP. This CDR3 is 15 amino acids long. The CDR3 nucleotides are TGTGCTAGTGGTCCTAGGGAGGCCCAGCGAAATGAGCAGTTCTTC. This gives the protein CASGPREAQRNEQFF.

This clonotype was seen a few times. The J gene is TRBJ2-4, the V gene TRBV28; no reliable D call. Germline CDR1 and CDR2: MDHEN and SYDVKM. The CDR3 runs 12 residues. V was cut by 6 bases and J by 13 bases, with 16 bases left in between. The CDR3, as DNA: TGTGCCAGCAGCTCCAAGAGCCCCCTGCAGTACTTC. This encodes CASSSKSPLQYF.